Listed here are 15 T cell receptor beta chains from one sample, sequenced in a study of OX40 agonist ivuxolimab in advanced cancers. The library was obtained by the immunoSEQ multiplex PCR assay. Drawn from immuneACCESS, this table holds only the in-frame rearrangements with V and J called that TCRdb kept. Clones are partly lost; checked studies trace under half to an unresolved V gene and leave the rest unexplained. This sample gives tens of thousands of clones in total; 88% of them show up just once. Approximately 0.45% of the sample is taken by the ten largest. The sample here was CD4+ or CD8+ T cells sorted from blood, taken in a trial of the OX40 agonist ivuxolimab. Receptors originate from an adult with an advanced solid tumor such as melanoma, head and neck, liver or kidney cancer.

This chain joins TRBV5-5 and TRBJ1-3; 7 nucleotides align to TRBD1. From germline, CDR1 is SGHKS and CDR2 YYEKEE (reference sequence). This CDR3 comprises 15 residues. V gave up 4 bases and J gave up 2 bases; unmatched junction bases: 6. CDR3 sequence (DNA): TGTGCCAGCAGCCCCGGGACAGTTGCTGGAAACACCATATATTTT. Translating it yields CASSPGTVAGNTIYF.

This chain uses TRBV4-1 with TRBJ2-6, with TRBD1 matching over 8 bases. With 1 base clipped from V and 1 base from J, the junction kept 6 bases outside the gene matches. This CDR3 contains 18 residues. Germline values: CDR1 MGHRA, CDR2 YSYEKL. This CDR3 is CASSQVGQGASGANVLTF. The CDR3 nucleotides are TGCGCCAGCAGCCAAGTTGGTCAGGGGGCGTCTGGGGCCAACGTCCTGACTTTC.

The chain combines TRBV5-4 with TRBJ2-1; 8 nucleotides agree with TRBD2. The CDR3 is 14 residues long. Germline lookup yields CDR1 SGHNT and CDR2 YYREEE (reference sequence). Trimming took 4 bases from V and 4 from J; bases not matched to a gene: 4. CDR3 residues: CASSMERGYNEQFF. The CDR3, as DNA: TGTGCCAGCAGCATGGAGCGGGGGTACAATGAGCAGTTCTTC.

The rearrangement uses TRBV25-1 and TRBJ2-1, with 8 bases aligning to TRBD1. V shed 3 bases and J 0 bases; nucleotides not matched to a gene: 4. Germline CDR1 and CDR2: MGHDK and SYGVNS. The CDR3 has 16 amino acids. CDR3 DNA sequence: TGTGCCAGCAGTGACCCTACAGGGGGCTCCTACAATGAGCAGTTCTTC. It encodes CASSDPTGGSYNEQFF.

This chain links TRBV15 with TRBJ1-4; D is unresolved. CDR1 LNHNV and CDR2 YYDKDF come from the germline V gene (reference sequence). The CDR3 sequence is 13 residues long. Trimming removed 0 bases from V and 10 bases from J, with 9 bases in between. The DNA for the CDR3 is TGTGCCACCAGCAGAGAGCGTGAGGGAAAACTGTTTTTT. Its translation is CATSREREGKLFF.

This clone was seen only a few times. V usage is TRBV2 and J usage is TRBJ1-1, with unresolved D. The germline CDR1 and CDR2 sequences are SNHLY and FYNNEI. The V end was cut by 4 bases, the J end by 5 bases, with 8 bases between. The CDR3 consists of 12 residues. CDR3 sequence: CASSVEGTEAFF. The CDR3 coding sequence is TGTGCCAGCAGTGTGGAAGGGACTGAAGCTTTCTTT.

This sequence joins TRBV11-2 and TRBJ1-5; the D gene is possibly TRBD1 (6 bases). V shed 2 bases and J shed 5 bases, with 10 bases lying between them. Per the germline V gene, CDR1 is SGHAT and CDR2 is FQNNGV. CDR3 size: 14 residues. CDR3 sequence: CASSLNRVDQPQHF. The CDR3 DNA follows: TGTGCCAGCAGCTTAAACAGGGTGGATCAGCCCCAGCATTTT.

The chain recombines TRBV19 with TRBJ1-5; D gene ambiguous. V lost 4 bases and J 3 bases, leaving 10 bases between the germline ends. The germline gives CDR1 LNHDA, CDR2 SQIVND (reference sequence). The CDR3 is 14 amino acids. DNA of the CDR3: TGTGCCAGTAGTACCAGCAGGCACAATCAGCCCCAGCATTTT. Translating gives CASSTSRHNQPQHF.

The chain couples TRBV5-1 to TRBJ1-3; D gene unclear. CDR1 is SGHRS, CDR2 YFSETQ, per germline. CDR3 length: 15 amino acids. Deletions cut 0 bases from V and 0 bases from J, with 7 bases between. The CDR3 DNA reads as TGCGCCAGCAGCTTGGCAGGTAACTCTGGAAACACCATATATTTT. This translates into CASSLAGNSGNTIYF.

J is TRBJ1-5 and V is TRBV19; 7 nucleotides match TRBD1. With 4 bases clipped from V and 5 bases from J, the junction kept 2 bases outside the gene matches. CDR1 and CDR2 (germline): LNHDA, SQIVND (reference sequence). The length of the CDR3 is 13 residues. For the CDR3, the DNA is TGTGCCAGTAGTAGGGACAGCGATCAGCCCCAGCATTTT. As protein: CASSRDSDQPQHF.

CDR3 loop: CASSYGGLAGNTIYF. CDR3 coding DNA: TGTGCCAGCAGTTATGGAGGTTTGGCTGGAAACACCATATATTTT. V is TRBV6-6 and J is TRBJ1-3; D gene unclear. The germline V and J ends were trimmed by 3 bases and 2 bases, with 11 bases remaining between them. Germline V gives CDR1 MNHNY, CDR2 SVGAGI (reference sequence). This CDR3 has 15 amino acids.

The V and J genes are TRBV5-4 and TRBJ2-7, with D perhaps assigned TRBD1 or TRBD2 (6 bases each). The CDR3 is 17 residues long. Germline assignment: CDR1 SGHNT and CDR2 YYREEE (reference sequence). Trimming left V 2 bases short and J 5 bases short, with 23 bases between. CDR3 in amino acids: CASSLGGGPPSSNEQYF. The CDR3 nucleotides are TGTGCCAGCAGCTTAGGTGGGGGGCCGCCCTCGAGCAACGAGCAGTACTTC.

This sequence joins TRBV19 and TRBJ1-1, with a tentative D call TRBD1 (5 bases). This CDR3 has 13 amino acids. Germline CDR1 LNHDA, CDR2 SQIVND (reference sequence). V lost 5 bases to trimming and J lost 4 bases, with 11 bases between them. The DNA of the CDR3 is TGTGCCAGTAGTGGGGCGGGGCTCACTGAAGCTTTCTTT. As protein: CASSGAGLTEAFF.

V is TRBV5-1 and J is TRBJ2-5; the D is unclear. This CDR3 has 14 residues. Germline V CDR1 and CDR2: SGHRS, YFSETQ. Trimming removed 6 bases from V and 3 bases from J, with 15 bases in between. CDR3 amino acids: CASKAVAAKETQYF. For the CDR3, the DNA is TGCGCCAGCAAGGCCGTGGCCGCGAAAGAGACCCAGTACTTC.

This rearrangement joins TRBV2 to TRBJ1-2, with D uncertain. CDR3 length equals 13 residues. From germline, CDR1 is SNHLY and CDR2 FYNNEI. Trimming removed 11 bases at V and 6 bases at J, with 19 bases between. The CDR3 loop reads CASQPNLPDGYTF. CDR3 in DNA: TGTGCCTCACAGCCTAACCTCCCCGATGGCTACACCTTC.